This T cell receptor (beta chain) derives from a study of blood T cell repertoires in COVID-19. Turning to the study itself: The samples span acute and convalescent COVID-19 from the United States, Italy and Spain. In each case, the material was cDNA or gDNA derived from T cells, B-cell-depleted T cells, or PBMCs.

Seattle-derived patients entered the study during active infection and were followed longitudinally. Per the original data handling: Reference gene primer amplification gave nucleated cell count estimates. Some clones are missing from TCRdb's copy, which holds only in-frame ones; the method was immunoSEQ multiplex PCR. That table supplies the V and J calls and clone size; D and trimming were determined from the DNA. The sample gives under 400,000 clones, about 92% of which show up once; 3% to 4% is in the top ten. From germline, CDR1 is MNHEY and CDR2 SVGAGI. The CDR3 has 14 residues. V dropped 6 bases and J dropped 4; count of bases not matched to a gene: 6.

Sequenced sample: peripheral blood. The TCR comes from a woman in her fifties or sixties with COVID-19, enrolled during active disease. The chain joins TRBV6-5 to TRBJ1-5; 7 bases align to TRBD1. CDR3 protein: CASRGTALNQPQHF. CDR3 DNA sequence: TGTGCCAGCAGGGGGACAGCCTTAAATCAGCCCCAGCATTTT.